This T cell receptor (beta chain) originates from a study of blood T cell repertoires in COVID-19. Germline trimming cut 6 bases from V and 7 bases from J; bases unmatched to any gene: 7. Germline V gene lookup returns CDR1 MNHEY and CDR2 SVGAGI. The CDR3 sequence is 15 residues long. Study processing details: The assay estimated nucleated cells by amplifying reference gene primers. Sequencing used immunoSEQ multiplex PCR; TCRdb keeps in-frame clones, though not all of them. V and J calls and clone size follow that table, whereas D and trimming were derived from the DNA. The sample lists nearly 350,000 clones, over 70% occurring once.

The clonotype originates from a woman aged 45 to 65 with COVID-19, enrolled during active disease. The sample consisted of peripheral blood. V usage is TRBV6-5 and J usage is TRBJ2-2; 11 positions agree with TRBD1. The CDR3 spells CASRRTGGSDGELFF. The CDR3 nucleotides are TGTGCCAGCAGGCGGACAGGGGGCTCTGACGGGGAGCTGTTTTTT.